The 23 T cell receptor beta chains below were found in one sample sequenced in a study of blood T cells in healthy people across ages. A second PCR of about 6 to 11 cycles used a sample-barcoded 5' primer and a J-beta primer mix. TCRdb processed the 5' RACE reads anew with MiXCR; each CDR3 protein has one entry. The sample records over a million distinct CDR3 sequences, 45% to 70% being singletons. The sample taken for sequencing was blood. The receptors derive from a man aged 18-30 years in good health.

The genes are TRBV12-3 or TRBV12-4 and TRBJ1-2, with 8 positions matching TRBD1. J was trimmed by 7 bases and V by 4 bases; bases with no gene match: 8. The CDR3 is 14 amino acids. Written as DNA, the CDR3 is TGTGCCAGCAGTTATCTCGACAGGGGTAGTGGCTACACCTTC. This translates into CASSYLDRGSGYTF.

The chain combines TRBV2 with TRBJ2-1; D ambiguous. This CDR3 comprises 11 residues. V lost 7 bases and J 8 bases, leaving 9 bases between the germline ends. Germline CDR1 reads SNHLY; CDR2 reads FYNNEI. The CDR3 DNA reads as TGTGCCAGCACTACAGCCGATGAGCAGTTCTTC. This translates into CASTTADEQFF.

This clonotype appeared once. The CDR3 sequence is CASSLWAAGGAGTSGFNEQFF. Here the CDR3 DNA reads TGTGCCAGCAGCTTATGGGCGGCGGGGGGCGCCGGGACTAGCGGGTTTAATGAGCAGTTCTTC. The genes are TRBV7-8 and TRBJ2-1; 12 bases are a match to TRBD2. CDR1 is SGHVS, CDR2 FQNEAQ, per germline. With V trimmed by 2 bases and J by 7 bases, 21 bases remained unmatched. CDR3 size: 21 residues.

In its sample, this clonotype was seen a few times. The chain links TRBV20-1 to TRBJ2-7; no clear D gene. Looked up from germline, CDR1 is DFQATT and CDR2 is SNEGSKA (reference sequence). Trimming took off 4 bases at V and 0 bases at J, with 22 bases between the two ends. This CDR3 spans 17 amino acids. The CDR3 is CSANSYLDGSSSYEQYF. CDR3 DNA: TGCAGTGCTAACTCATACCTTGACGGATCGAGCTCCTACGAGCAGTACTTC.

The sample holds one count of this clonotype. One end of the junction fails to match germline, which may point to a read error. This chain joins TRBV6-5 and TRBJ2-7; 7 bases match TRBD1. CDR1 and CDR2 from the germline V gene are MNHEY and SVGAGI. The CDR3 loop spans 12 amino acids. CDR3 DNA sequence: TGTGCCAGCAGCCCTACAGGGGTCGAGCGGTACTTC. Protein: CASSPTGVERYF.

The chain is built from TRBV6-6 and TRBJ2-7, with D perhaps matching TRBD2 (6 bases). The DNA end is more similar to TRBJ2-5, so the J call may be wrong. This CDR3 contains 15 residues. Germline values: CDR1 MNHNY, CDR2 SVGAGI (reference sequence). The CDR3 DNA sequence: TGTGCCAGCAGTTACGCGGGACCCAGCGTGGAGACCCAGTACTTC. It translates to CASSYAGPSVETQYF.

This clonotype was picked up a small number of times. The rearrangement uses TRBV7-2 and TRBJ1-5; D uncertain. V gave up 5 bases and J gave up 6 bases, with 17 bases separating them. CDR3 length: 15 amino acids. Germline V gene data show CDR1 as SGHTA and CDR2 as FQGNSA. The CDR3 DNA follows: TGTGCCAGCAGCCGGACTGTCTTGGGCAGTCAGCCCCAGCATTTT. Encoded protein: CASSRTVLGSQPQHF.

This clonotype was seen only a few times. The chain joins TRBV28 to TRBJ1-1; the D is unclear. The CDR3 extends over 11 amino acids. Between the trimmed V and J ends, which lost 6 bases and 2 bases, there was a span of 4 bases. Germline V gene sequence: CDR1 MDHEN, CDR2 SYDVKM. The DNA of the CDR3 is TGTGCCAGCAGGATAAACACTGAAGCTTTCTTT. This codes for CASRINTEAFF.

The table lists this clonotype with a count of one. This chain connects TRBV4-1 to TRBJ1-1; D uncertain. The V gene lost 7 bases and the J gene lost 2 bases, with 20 bases spanning the gap. Germline lookup yields CDR1 MGHRA and CDR2 YSYEKL. The CDR3 sequence is 16 residues long. CDR3 amino acids: CASTPPDGGHNTEAFF. CDR3 DNA: TGCGCCAGCACCCCACCGGACGGAGGCCATAACACTGAAGCTTTCTTT.

The chain employs TRBV4-1 and TRBJ1-6; maybe TRBD1 (5 bases). Per germline, CDR1 MGHRA and CDR2 YSYEKL. The V gene lost 3 bases and the J gene lost 7 bases, with 16 bases spanning the gap. The CDR3 runs to 16 residues. The CDR3 DNA reads TGCGCCAGCAGCCATTTCTTTGTGGGGGACAATTCACCCCTCCACTTT. It specifies CASSHFFVGDNSPLHF.

This clonotype showed up just a few times. This sequence joins TRBV20-1 and TRBJ2-1, with D unresolved. This CDR3 region has 12 residues. Trimming shortened V by 6 bases and J by 4 bases, and 10 bases separated the two germline ends. Germline CDR1 DFQATT, CDR2 SNEGSKA (reference sequence). The CDR3 reads CSAATGYNEQFF. The CDR3 region has the DNA TGCAGTGCCGCGACTGGATACAATGAGCAGTTCTTC.

This clonotype was detected only a few times. The V call is TRBV20-1, the J call TRBJ2-5; D is unclear. The germline CDR1 and CDR2 sequences are DFQATT and SNEGSKA (reference sequence). CDR3 length: 16 amino acids. With 0 bases removed from V and 2 bases from J, the gap between germline ends came to 16 bases. CDR3 sequence (DNA): TGCAGTGCTAGAGATCAGTACTCCGGTGGTCAAGAGACCCAGTACTTC. Translation: CSARDQYSGGQETQYF.

The chain couples TRBV5-1 to TRBJ2-7, with D maybe TRBD1 (6 bases). Trimming left V 4 bases short and J 3 bases short, with 17 bases between. The germline gives CDR1 SGHRS, CDR2 YFSETQ. The CDR3 sequence is 15 residues long. The CDR3 region is CASSLVPRDNYEQYF. The CDR3 DNA follows: TGCGCCAGCAGCCTGGTACCCCGGGACAACTACGAGCAGTACTTC.

This clonotype was seen more than once but under ten times. The chain carries TRBV29-1 and TRBJ2-5; 9 bases fit TRBD2. The CDR3 is 15 amino acids. CDR1 SQVTM and CDR2 ANQGSEA come from the germline V gene. Trimming removed 0 bases from V and 5 bases from J; junction bases left unmatched: 7. CDR3 sequence: CSVEDGSGSPETQYF. The CDR3 nucleotides read TGCAGCGTTGAAGATGGTAGCGGGAGTCCTGAGACCCAGTACTTC.

In DNA, the CDR3 is TGTGCCAGCAGCTTGGTTACCCTCGGTGGAGGCACTGAAGCTTTCTTT. The encoded protein is CASSLVTLGGGTEAFF. This rearrangement joins TRBV11-2 to TRBJ1-1; D is ambiguous. In germline, CDR1 is SGHAT, CDR2 FQNNGV. V lost 3 bases, J lost 4 bases, and 18 bases lay in between. The CDR3 runs to 16 residues.

This chain connects TRBV4-3 to TRBJ1-5; D call uncertain. Trimming took 4 bases from V and 3 from J, leaving 13 bases between them. The CDR3 has 15 residues. Germline V lookup: CDR1 LGHNA, CDR2 YSLEER. CDR3 protein: CASSRSLGNNQPQHF. The CDR3 nucleotides are TGCGCCAGCAGCCGTTCCCTAGGGAACAATCAGCCCCAGCATTTT.

The chain couples TRBV7-2 to TRBJ2-3; 8 nucleotides align to TRBD2. Germline CDR1 reads SGHTA; CDR2 reads FQGNSA. Unmatched junction bases numbered 8, after V lost 1 base and J lost 8 bases. This CDR3 has 15 residues. The CDR3 loop reads CASSLDGLRGGTQYF. In DNA form, the CDR3 reads TGTGCCAGCAGCTTAGACGGTCTTCGGGGGGGTACGCAGTATTTT.

This clonotype has only one observation. This sequence joins TRBV21-1 and TRBJ1-2. TRBV21-1 is deemed a pseudogene. The CDR3 sequence is 10 residues long. The CDR3 DNA reads TGTGCCAGCAGCTACATTGGCTACACCTTC. Amino acids: CASSYIGYTF.

V usage is TRBV20-1 and J usage is TRBJ2-7, with D uncertain. There are 12 residues in the CDR3. Germline-derived CDR1 and CDR2 are DFQATT and SNEGSKA (reference sequence). Trimming cost V 7 bases and J 0 bases, with 10 bases left between them. CDR3 DNA sequence: TGCAGTGGGACGTTTAGCTCCTACGAGCAGTACTTC. It codes for CSGTFSSYEQYF.

This clonotype was counted only a few times. This rearrangement joins TRBV4-2 to TRBJ2-3, with a possible D match to TRBD2 (5 bases). The CDR3 totals 16 residues. Trimming stripped 1 base from V and 0 bases from J, with 11 bases between. Germline CDR1 is LGHNA and CDR2 is YNFKEQ. The CDR3 region is CASSQGTRESTDTQYF. The DNA of the CDR3 is TGTGCCAGCAGCCAAGGTACTAGAGAAAGCACAGATACGCAGTATTTT.

This clonotype appeared a few times. The genes are TRBV20-1 and TRBJ2-7; TRBD1 matches 7 bases. In germline, CDR1 is DFQATT, CDR2 SNEGSKA (reference sequence). This CDR3 comprises 13 residues. Trimming at V came to 6 bases and at J to 0 bases, leaving 5 bases not matched to a gene. The CDR3 DNA sequence: TGCAGTGCACCGGACAGGAGCTCCTACGAGCAGTACTTC. Protein product: CSAPDRSSYEQYF.

CDR3 protein: CSARDPNYLSGANVLTF. The DNA of the CDR3 is TGCAGTGCTAGAGATCCCAACTACCTCTCTGGGGCCAACGTCCTGACTTTC. The rearrangement joins TRBV20-1 to TRBJ2-6; D not certain. Trimming took 0 bases from V and 0 from J, leaving 12 bases between them. Germline CDR1 DFQATT, CDR2 SNEGSKA (reference sequence). The CDR3 length is 17 residues.

The J gene is TRBJ1-1, the V gene TRBV20-1; tentative D call: TRBD1 (6 bases). The CDR3 spans 15 residues. The germline CDR1 and CDR2 sequences are DFQATT and SNEGSKA (reference sequence). The V gene lost 1 base and the J gene lost 0 bases, with 12 bases spanning the gap. This chain's CDR3 is CSARGAQGMNTEAFF. In nucleotides, the CDR3 is TGCAGTGCTAGAGGGGCACAGGGAATGAACACTGAAGCTTTCTTT.